These 30 T cell receptor beta chains were all obtained from the same sample, sequenced in a study of blood T cell repertoires in COVID-19. Sequencing was performed with immunoSEQ multiplex PCR; in TCRdb, only in-frame clones are kept and a portion is missing. The sample shows approximately 430,000 clones, about nine tenths of them seen only once. What was sequenced was peripheral blood. The source is a young woman with active or convalescent COVID-19.

This chain uses TRBV28 with TRBJ2-5; D is unresolved. The V gene's germline CDR1 is MDHEN and CDR2 SYDVKM. V was trimmed by 6 bases and J by 1 base, leaving 15 bases between them. This CDR3 has 15 amino acids. CDR3 region: CASRKPQVTQETQYF. Here the CDR3 DNA reads TGTGCCAGCAGGAAACCTCAGGTGACCCAAGAGACCCAGTACTTC.

The chain couples TRBV13 to TRBJ2-3, with TRBD2 identical over 7 bases. Germline-derived CDR1 and CDR2 are PRHDT and FYEKMQ (reference sequence). This CDR3 is 17 amino acids long. V lost 5 bases and J lost 0; bases outside the gene matches: 11. In DNA, the CDR3 is TGTGCCAGCAGCCTCGAAGATAGCGGGTCAAGCACAGATACGCAGTATTTT. It specifies CASSLEDSGSSTDTQYF.

The DNA of the CDR3 is TGTGCCAGCAGCGGGACCGGGACAGGGGGGCACACCGGGGAGCTGTTTTTT. This translates into CASSGTGTGGHTGELFF. The chain carries TRBV5-6 and TRBJ2-2; 11 bases are a match to TRBD1. The CDR3 length is 17 residues. V lost 4 bases, J lost 3 bases, and 8 bases stayed unmatched. Germline CDR1 SGHDT, CDR2 YYEEEE.

The chain has TRBV28 and TRBJ2-6, with 8 bases fitting TRBD2. Germline CDR1 is MDHEN and CDR2 is SYDVKM. Trimming removed 5 bases from V and 2 bases from J; junction bases left unmatched: 11. The CDR3 sequence is 18 residues long. The CDR3 DNA follows: TGTGCCAGCAGTACTTTACCGGGACTAGTAACTGGGGCCAACGTCCTGACTTTC. Translated: CASSTLPGLVTGANVLTF.

This clone was picked up a small number of times. CDR3 protein: CASSYVGGNEKLFF. The CDR3 DNA reads as TGTGCCAGCAGTTACGTTGGGGGGAATGAAAAACTGTTTTTT. This chain links TRBV6-5 with TRBJ1-4; D may be TRBD1 (5 bases). CDR3 size: 14 residues. Between the trimmed V and J ends, which lost 2 bases and 5 bases, there was a span of 9 bases. Germline CDR1 MNHEY, CDR2 SVGAGI.

The chain uses TRBV19 and TRBJ2-2; 8 positions agree with TRBD1. From germline, CDR1 is LNHDA and CDR2 SQIVND (reference sequence). The ends lost 6 bases at V and 2 bases at J; junction bases unmatched: 5. The CDR3 is made up of 15 amino acids. The CDR3 spells CASRETGVNTGELFF. The CDR3 bases are TGTGCCAGTAGAGAGACAGGGGTCAACACCGGGGAGCTGTTTTTT. Filled out from reference TRBV19 and TRBJ2-2, the complete variable domain reads DGGITQSPKYLFRKEGQNVTLSCEQNLNHDAMYWYRQDPGQGLRLIYYSQIVNDFQKGDIAEGYSVSREKKESFPLTVTSAQKNPTAFYLCASRETGVNTGELFFGEGSRLTVL.

J is TRBJ2-5 and V is TRBV5-5; tentative D call: TRBD1 (6 bases). From germline, CDR1 is SGHKS and CDR2 YYEKEE (reference sequence). Trimming took 0 bases from V and 2 from J, leaving 8 bases between them. This CDR3 spans 14 amino acids. The CDR3 region is CASSLDRAQETQYF. The CDR3 region has the DNA TGTGCCAGCAGCTTGGACAGGGCACAAGAGACCCAGTACTTC.

This chain links TRBV7-9 with TRBJ1-1, with D tentatively TRBD1 (6 bases). The V gene lost 5 bases and the J gene lost 5 bases, with 15 bases spanning the gap. Germline V CDR1 and CDR2: SEHNR, FQNEAQ (reference sequence). There are 14 residues in the CDR3. The CDR3 region is CASSPTGLLTEAFF. The CDR3 bases are TGTGCCAGCAGCCCCACAGGGTTATTAACTGAAGCTTTCTTT. The variable domain in full, completed from reference TRBV7-9 and TRBJ1-1, reads DTGVSQNPRHKITKRGQNVTFRCDPISEHNRLYWYRQTLGQGPEFLTYFQNEAQLEKSRLLSDRFSAERPKGSFSTLEIQRTEQGDSAMYLCASSPTGLLTEAFFGQGTRLTVV.

This chain links TRBV6-5 with TRBJ2-7; 7 bases match TRBD1. V shed 8 bases and J 1 base; nucleotides not matched to a gene: 8. The germline V gene has CDR1 MNHEY and CDR2 SVGAGI. The length of the CDR3 is 14 residues. The CDR3 sequence is CASSGQTGSYEQYF. DNA for the CDR3: TGTGCCAGCTCGGGACAGACGGGATCCTACGAGCAGTACTTC.

The rearrangement uses TRBV7-8 and TRBJ2-2, with 9 positions matching TRBD1. From germline, CDR1 is SGHVS and CDR2 FQNEAQ. The V gene end was trimmed by 0 bases and the J gene end by 7 bases; junction bases not matched to a gene: 6. The CDR3 runs 16 residues. For the CDR3, the DNA is TGTGCCAGCAGCTTAGCGTCGGGACAGGGATTCGGGGAGCTGTTTTTT. This sequence encodes CASSLASGQGFGELFF.

In nucleotides, the CDR3 is TGTGCCAGTAGTTTTGCCGGGACAGGGGTCAATCAGCCCCAGCATTTT. This sequence encodes CASSFAGTGVNQPQHF. V is TRBV19 and J is TRBJ1-5; 10 nucleotides match TRBD1. This CDR3 spans 16 amino acids. With V trimmed by 5 bases and J by 3 bases, 7 bases remained unmatched. Germline CDR1 LNHDA, CDR2 SQIVND (reference sequence). Full variable domain (rest looked up from reference TRBV19 and TRBJ1-5): DGGITQSPKYLFRKEGQNVTLSCEQNLNHDAMYWYRQDPGQGLRLIYYSQIVNDFQKGDIAEGYSVSREKKESFPLTVTSAQKNPTAFYLCASSFAGTGVNQPQHFGDGTRLSIL.

The chain uses TRBV6-2 or TRBV6-3 and TRBJ2-7, with D perhaps matching TRBD1 (7 bases). Germline values: CDR1 MNHEY, CDR2 SVGEGT. This CDR3 region has 16 residues. Deletions cut 2 bases from V and 2 bases from J, with 16 bases between. The CDR3 loop is CASSYNSQGGPYEQYF. The CDR3 DNA is TGTGCCAGCAGTTACAACTCGCAGGGGGGACCCTACGAGCAGTACTTC.

The chain joins TRBV3-1 (or the pseudogene TRBV3-2) to TRBJ1-1; D possibly corresponds to TRBD1 (6 bases). This CDR3 has 16 amino acids. Between the trimmed V and J ends, which lost 3 bases and 3 bases, there was a span of 17 bases. Per the germline V gene, CDR1 is LGHDT and CDR2 is YNNKEL (reference sequence). The CDR3 DNA sequence: TGTGCCAGCAGCCAGCCGGGACTACAGGGAGACACTGAAGCTTTCTTT. It is translated as CASSQPGLQGDTEAFF.

This clone was recorded once. V and J are TRBV27 and TRBJ1-5, with D possibly TRBD1 on 5 matching bases. V lost 7 bases to trimming and J lost 0 bases, with 25 bases between them. The germline V gene encodes CDR1 MNHEY and CDR2 SMNVEV (reference sequence). The CDR3 has 19 residues. In DNA, the CDR3 is TGTGCCAGCATATCTGCGGCAGGGTATAGAACCTATAGCAATCAGCCCCAGCATTTT. This gives the protein CASISAAGYRTYSNQPQHF.

The chain has TRBV7-9 and TRBJ2-3; no reliable D call. The CDR3 length is 12 residues. V dropped 8 bases and J dropped 4 bases, with 10 bases sitting between them. Germline lookup yields CDR1 SEHNR and CDR2 FQNEAQ (reference sequence). The CDR3 loop is CASAASADTQYF. The CDR3 coding sequence is TGTGCCAGCGCGGCGTCAGCAGATACGCAGTATTTT.

Regarding this clone: Within the sample, other DNA sequences also encode this same CDR3. This sequence joins TRBV29-1 and TRBJ2-7, with TRBD2 identical over 7 bases. The CDR3 has 12 amino acids. With V trimmed by 3 bases and J by 5 bases, 4 bases remained unmatched. The germline CDR1 and CDR2 sequences are SQVTM and ANQGSEA. CDR3 sequence (DNA): TGCAGCGTTGACCGGGGAGGGAACGAGCAGTACTTC. Translated, it gives CSVDRGGNEQYF.

This clone was seen once. The rearrangement joins TRBV19 to TRBJ2-3; TRBD2 matches 8 bases. The ends lost 5 bases at V and 3 bases at J; junction bases unmatched: 19. The V gene's germline CDR1 is LNHDA and CDR2 SQIVND (reference sequence). The CDR3 has 19 amino acids. CDR3 loop: CASSPPRRLSGKRTDTQYF. The CDR3 DNA sequence: TGTGCCAGTAGTCCCCCGCGTAGGCTTAGCGGGAAGCGGACAGATACGCAGTATTTT. Full variable domain (outside the CDR3, taken from reference TRBV19 and TRBJ2-3): DGGITQSPKYLFRKEGQNVTLSCEQNLNHDAMYWYRQDPGQGLRLIYYSQIVNDFQKGDIAEGYSVSREKKESFPLTVTSAQKNPTAFYLCASSPPRRLSGKRTDTQYFGPGTRLTVL.

The rearrangement links TRBV11-2 to TRBJ1-2, with D tentatively TRBD1 (5 bases). Trimming removed 0 bases from V and 0 bases from J, with 14 bases in between. This CDR3 spans 17 amino acids. Germline V gene data show CDR1 as SGHAT and CDR2 as FQNNGV. CDR3 DNA: TGTGCCAGCAGCTTAGATGAGATATTAGGGGCTAACTATGGCTACACCTTC. Translation gives CASSLDEILGANYGYTF.

The CDR3 coding sequence is TGTGCCAGCAGCTTAGATCCTCAGGCGAACAATGAGCAGTTCTTC. Translating gives CASSLDPQANNEQFF. The V and J genes are TRBV7-2 and TRBJ2-1; D gene ambiguous. Germline values: CDR1 SGHTA, CDR2 FQGNSA. Trimming took 1 base from V and 5 from J, leaving 12 bases between them. The CDR3 consists of 15 residues. The complete variable domain, with remaining parts taken from reference TRBV7-2 and TRBJ2-1, reads GAGVSQSPSNKVTEKGKDVELRCDPISGHTALYWYRQSLGQGLEFLIYFQGNSAPDKSGLPSDRFSAERTGGSVSTLTIQRTQQEDSAVYLCASSLDPQANNEQFFGPGTRLTVL.

The chain is built from TRBV5-1 and TRBJ1-2, with a weak D call TRBD1 (5 bases). The germline gives CDR1 SGHRS, CDR2 YFSETQ. CDR3 size: 14 residues. Trimming shortened V by 4 bases and J by 3 bases, and 13 bases separated the two germline ends. This CDR3 reads CASSADTTDYGYTF. In DNA form, the CDR3 reads TGCGCCAGCAGCGCGGACACAACAGACTATGGCTACACCTTC.

This clone was observed a single time. This rearrangement joins TRBV19 to TRBJ1-4; D call uncertain. V was clipped by 3 bases and J by 11 bases, with 13 bases between them. The CDR3 length is 13 residues. The V gene's germline CDR1 is LNHDA and CDR2 SQIVND (reference sequence). CDR3: CASSIRLPEKLFF. The CDR3 DNA reads as TGTGCCAGTAGTATCCGACTTCCGGAGAAACTGTTTTTT.

The chain couples TRBV30 to TRBJ2-1; tentatively, D is TRBD2 (7 bases). The length of the CDR3 is 14 residues. Trimming left V 5 bases short and J 4 bases short, with 15 bases between. CDR1 is GTSNPN and CDR2 is SVGIG in the germline V gene (reference sequence). The CDR3 reads CAWSTGGLYNEQFF. Written as DNA, the CDR3 is TGTGCCTGGTCCACCGGGGGGCTATACAATGAGCAGTTCTTC.

This chain uses TRBV14 with TRBJ2-1, with D hard to call. CDR1 and CDR2 (germline): SGHDN, FVKESK. This CDR3 has 12 residues. Trimming pared 0 bases from V and 16 bases from J, leaving 13 bases between. The CDR3 DNA follows: TGTGCCAGCAGCCAAGATGTCCTATCCTCATTCTTC. This gives the protein CASSQDVLSSFF.

V usage is TRBV27 and J usage is TRBJ1-4; D unresolved. Germline V CDR1 and CDR2: MNHEY, SMNVEV (reference sequence). The CDR3 covers 17 residues. V was trimmed by 5 bases and J by 4 bases, leaving 20 bases between them. CDR3 bases: TGTGCCAGCAGTCCAACCTTCCCCCCGAGGATTAATGAAAAACTGTTTTTT. It encodes CASSPTFPPRINEKLFF.

The genes are TRBV7-2 and TRBJ2-2; D is perhaps TRBD1 (5 bases). Germline V gives CDR1 SGHTA, CDR2 FQGNSA. This CDR3 has 16 residues. Trimming left V 5 bases short and J 1 base short, with 14 bases between. CDR3 sequence (DNA): TGTGCCAGCAGCACAGGACCAGACCTGAACACCGGGGAGCTGTTTTTT. Encoded protein: CASSTGPDLNTGELFF.

The chain carries TRBV7-8 and TRBJ2-3; possibly TRBD1 for D (5 bases). The V end was cut by 1 base, the J end by 2 bases, with 10 bases between. Germline lookup yields CDR1 SGHVS and CDR2 FQNEAQ. There are 15 residues in the CDR3. This chain's CDR3 is CASSLERQFTDTQYF. In DNA form, the CDR3 reads TGTGCCAGCAGCTTAGAGAGACAGTTCACAGATACGCAGTATTTT.

This clone has a single count. The V and J genes are TRBV11-3 and TRBJ2-2; perhaps TRBD2 as D (5 bases). Between the trimmed V and J ends, which lost 5 bases and 4 bases, there was a span of 14 bases. The germline gives CDR1 SGHNT, CDR2 YENEEA. The CDR3 is 15 amino acids. CDR3 coding DNA: TGTGCCAGCAGCCCCCTCGAGGGATTCACCGGGGAGCTGTTTTTT. It codes for CASSPLEGFTGELFF.

The chain carries TRBV2 and TRBJ1-3; 7 bases are a match to TRBD1. V gave up 4 bases and J gave up 7 bases; unmatched junction bases: 7. The CDR3 is 14 amino acids. Germline values: CDR1 SNHLY, CDR2 FYNNEI. The CDR3 region has the DNA TGTGCCAGCAGTGTGACAGGGTGGGGGAACACCATATATTTT. This translates into CASSVTGWGNTIYF.

This clone was seen a handful of times. This chain links TRBV6-2 or TRBV6-3 with TRBJ1-5; D remains unclear. Trimming left V 5 bases short and J 5 bases short, with 7 bases between. The CDR3 contains 12 residues. The germline V gene has CDR1 MNHEY and CDR2 SVGEGT. The CDR3 here is CASSQPDQPQHF. The CDR3 coding sequence is TGTGCCAGCAGTCAACCGGATCAGCCCCAGCATTTT.

The V and J genes are TRBV19 and TRBJ1-2, with D uncertain. Trimming removed 5 bases at V and 7 bases at J, with 11 bases between. The germline V gene encodes CDR1 LNHDA and CDR2 SQIVND (reference sequence). This CDR3 contains 12 residues. The CDR3 is CASSSGERGYTF. CDR3 DNA sequence: TGTGCCAGTAGTTCGGGTGAGCGTGGCTACACCTTC.